Below, one T cell receptor beta chain is given with its context. The entry originates in a study of neurological immune-mediated disorders. This CDR3 spans 10 amino acids. The germline CDR1 and CDR2 sequences are SEHNR and FQNEAQ (reference sequence). Trimming removed 10 bases at V and 8 bases at J, with 8 bases between. Each CDR3 protein gets one entry after TCRdb re-called the 5' RACE reads with MiXCR. The sample holds about 99,000 distinct CDR3 sequences, 10% to 14% seen once. Time point of the sample: longitudinal time-point 3. This TCR came from a female donor with HTLV-1-associated myelopathy (HAM/TSP). Sequenced sample: PBMCs. V is TRBV7-9 and J is TRBJ2-2; the D is unclear. The CDR3 DNA follows: TGTGCCACGCGATTGGGGGAGCTGTTTTTT. Translated, it gives CATRLGELFF.